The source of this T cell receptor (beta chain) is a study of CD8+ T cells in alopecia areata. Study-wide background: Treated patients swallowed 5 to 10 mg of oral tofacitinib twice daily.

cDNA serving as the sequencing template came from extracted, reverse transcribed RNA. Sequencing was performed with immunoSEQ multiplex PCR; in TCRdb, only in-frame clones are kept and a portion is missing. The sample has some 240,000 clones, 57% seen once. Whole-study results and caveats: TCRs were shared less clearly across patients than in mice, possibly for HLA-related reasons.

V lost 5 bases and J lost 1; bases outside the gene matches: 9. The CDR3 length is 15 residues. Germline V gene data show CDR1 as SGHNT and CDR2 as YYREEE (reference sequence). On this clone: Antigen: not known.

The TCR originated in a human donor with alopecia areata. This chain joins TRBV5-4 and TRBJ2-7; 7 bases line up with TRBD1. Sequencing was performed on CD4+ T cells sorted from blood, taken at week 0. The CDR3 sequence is CASRGDRDPSYEQYF. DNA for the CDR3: TGTGCCAGCAGGGGCGACAGGGACCCTTCCTACGAGCAGTACTTC.